The rows below give T cell receptor beta chains drawn from one sample of a study of blood T cells in healthy people across ages. Using its own MiXCR run on the 5' RACE reads, TCRdb lists one record per CDR3 protein. The profile covers around 1,700,000 distinct CDR3 sequences, with roughly 27% appearing a single time and roughly 8% taken by the ten largest. Sequencing input: blood. Receptor source: a woman between 25 and 40 years old in good health. Each CDR3 is given with its conserved first and last residue. D genes are given only for firm matches. Only part of the rows carry a size: once, few, many, or a class if the clone is expanded.

abundance	v_gene	d_gene	j_gene	CDR3nt	CDR3aa
-	TRBV5-1	TRBD2	TRBJ2-1	TGCGCCAGCAGCCCCGGGGCTAGCGGCAATGAGCAGTTCTTC	CASSPGASGNEQFF
many	TRBV7-2	-	TRBJ2-5	TGTGCCAGCAGCTTAGTATCGACTCAAGAGACCCAGTACTTC	CASSLVSTQETQYF
-	TRBV20-1	-	TRBJ2-2	TGCAGTGCTAGAGTTAGGGCTAGCAGGTTGAACACCGGGGAGCTGTTTTTT	CSARVRASRLNTGELFF
few	TRBV5-5	-	TRBJ1-4	TGTGCCAGCCAGCGGAGGGTCATTAATGAAAAACTGTTTTTT	CASQRRVINEKLFF
-	TRBV2	-	TRBJ2-5	TGTGCCAGCAGTGAAGGGTGGAGGGAGACCCAGTACTTC	CASSEGWRETQYF
-	TRBV29-1	TRBD2	TRBJ2-2	TGCAGCGCCCAAGCGGGAGGAAGGACTACCGGGGAGCTGTTTTTT	CSAQAGGRTTGELFF
-	TRBV4-2	TRBD2	TRBJ2-2	TGTGCCAGCAGCCAATTAGGCCTAGCGGGGAGCACCGGGGAGCTGTTTTTT	CASSQLGLAGSTGELFF
-	TRBV9	-	TRBJ1-2	TGTGCCAGCAGCGTAGGGGCCGGGACAAAAAATAACTGTGGCTACACCTTC	CASSVGAGTKNNCGYTF
-	TRBV12-3/TRBV12-4	TRBD1	TRBJ2-2	TGTGCCAGCAGTGGTACCGGGACAGGGGACACCGGGGAGCTGTTTTTT	CASSGTGTGDTGELFF
few	TRBV12-5	-	TRBJ2-1	TGTGCTGCGCAGCAAGGGATCGGCAATGAGCAGTTCTTC	CAAQQGIGNEQFF
-	TRBV6-5	-	TRBJ2-5	TGTGTCAGCAGGCGGGGTCATAGGGAGACCCAGTACTTC	CVSRRGHRETQYF
few	TRBV7-2	-	TRBJ2-3	TGTGCCAGCAGCTTAGCCCAAGGGGCGGGAGATACGCAGTATTTT	CASSLAQGAGDTQYF
once	TRBV2	-	TRBJ2-2	TGTGCCAGCAGTGTAGGGCCAATCACCGGGGAGCTGTTTTTT	CASSVGPITGELFF
-	TRBV11-2	TRBD2	TRBJ2-7	TGTGCCAGCAGCTTAGCGGGACTAGCGGGGGTCTCCTACGAGCAGTACTTC	CASSLAGLAGVSYEQYF
few	TRBV2	TRBD2	TRBJ2-3	TGTGCCAGCAGTCCCGCTAGCGGGGGGGCGGCAGATACGCAGTATTTT	CASSPASGGAADTQYF
few	TRBV5-1	TRBD1	TRBJ2-3	TGCGCCAGCAAATTATGGACAGGGTCGACAGATACGCAGTATTTT	CASKLWTGSTDTQYF
many	TRBV6-5	-	TRBJ2-7	TGTGCCAGCACCCAAAGGACCCCAGCCCTGCAGTACTTC	CASTQRTPALQYF
few	TRBV7-9	-	TRBJ1-2	TGTGCCAGCAGCTTAGGTCGGGGAACGACAGGCGGCTACACCTTC	CASSLGRGTTGGYTF
-	TRBV6-2/TRBV6-3	-	TRBJ2-2	TGTGCCAGCACTTTCGGACATAACACCGGGGAGCTGTTTTTT	CASTFGHNTGELFF
-	TRBV20-1	-	TRBJ2-3	TGCAGTGCTGAACTAGGGACAAGCACAGATACGCAGTATTTT	CSAELGTSTDTQYF
few	TRBV7-6	TRBD2	TRBJ2-7	TGTGCCAGCAGCTCGGGTGCGGGGGGCAGCGACGAGCAGTACTTC	CASSSGAGGSDEQYF
-	TRBV20-1	-	TRBJ2-1	TGCAGTGCTAGAGTCCGGGGACTTGTCTACAATGAGCAGTTCTTC	CSARVRGLVYNEQFF
many	TRBV5-1	TRBD2	TRBJ2-1	TGCGCCAGCAGCTTACTAGCGCGGGGGGGCAACAATGAGCAGTTCTTC	CASSLLARGGNNEQFF
many	TRBV7-2	-	TRBJ2-7	TGTGCCAGCAGCTTAGGGGAAGGGGTAGGGAAGTACTTC	CASSLGEGVGKYF
many	TRBV4-3	-	TRBJ2-7	TGCGCCAGCAGCCAAGACTCAGGAGAGCAGTACTTC	CASSQDSGEQYF
few	TRBV29-1	TRBD2	TRBJ2-3	TGCAGCGTGGGGAGGGCCGTGGAGGTGTATTTT	CSVGRAVEVYF
-	TRBV2	-	TRBJ1-2	TGTGCCAGCAGTGAGGAAATTAACTATGGCTACACCTTC	CASSEEINYGYTF
-	TRBV27	TRBD2	TRBJ2-1	TGTGCCAGCGCCCTTGGGACTAGCGGGAGCAATGAGCAGTTCTTC	CASALGTSGSNEQFF
-	TRBV18	TRBD2	TRBJ2-1	TGTGCCAGCTCACCACCGGGACTAGCGGGTTCCTACAATGAGCAGTTCTTC	CASSPPGLAGSYNEQFF
-	TRBV12-3/TRBV12-4	TRBD1	TRBJ2-3	TGTGCCAGCAGTTACTTGGCAGGGGGATCAGCAGATACGCAGTATTTT	CASSYLAGGSADTQYF
-	TRBV20-1	-	TRBJ1-6	TGCAGTGCTAGAGCGGGGTATAATTCACCCCTCCACTTT	CSARAGYNSPLHF
-	TRBV18	TRBD2	TRBJ2-1	TGTGCCAGCTCACTGAGCGGGGGGGCCAAAGAGCAGTTCTTC	CASSLSGGAKEQFF
-	TRBV20-1	-	TRBJ1-5	TGCAGTGCCACGATGGACACCTTTAGCAATCAGCCCCAGCATTTT	CSATMDTFSNQPQHF
few	TRBV7-7	-	TRBJ2-2	TGTGCCAGCCGGGGGAACCCGAACACCGGGGAGCTGTTTTTT	CASRGNPNTGELFF
many	TRBV6-2/TRBV6-3	-	TRBJ1-2	TGTGCCAGCAGTTACCGGGGCCCATATGGCTACACCTTC	CASSYRGPYGYTF
many	TRBV12-3/TRBV12-4	-	TRBJ1-2	TGTGCCAGCAGACAGGGTTCTAACTATGGCTACACCTTC	CASRQGSNYGYTF
-	TRBV29-1	-	TRBJ2-3	TGCAGCGTTGATATCTCCGGGGGCGGGTCCACAGATACGCAGTATTTT	CSVDISGGGSTDTQYF
few	TRBV5-4	-	TRBJ2-1	TGTGCCAGCAGCTCGCCATGGGCGGACGATGAGCAGTTCTTC	CASSSPWADDEQFF
once	TRBV12-3/TRBV12-4	-	TRBJ1-1	TGTGCCAGCAGTTTTCGGGCTCCCACTGAAGCTTTCTTT	CASSFRAPTEAFF
many	TRBV9	-	TRBJ2-5	TGTGCCAGCAGCGTAGCCCTAGCCGTACGAGAGACCCAGTACTTC	CASSVALAVRETQYF
-	TRBV15	-	TRBJ1-3	TGTGCCACCAGCAGAGAAGGTTTCTCTGGAAACACCATATATTTT	CATSREGFSGNTIYF
-	TRBV19	-	TRBJ1-5	TGTGCCAGTAGTCCTGTCTTCAATCAGCCCCAGCATTTT	CASSPVFNQPQHF